This entry concerns a single TCR beta chain. The antigen is not known. The record originates from a study of regulatory T cells in long-lasting Graves disease. Construction of TCR beta libraries relied on iRepertoire HTBI primers and on Arm-PCR targeting CDR3 regions. TCRdb re-derived calls from the multiplex PCR reads in MiXCR, one entry per CDR3 protein. Of fewer than 450,000 distinct CDR3 sequences in the sample, 23% were seen once. General study results and limits: Persistent disease was characterized by preferential usage of TRBV28, TRBJ1-2 and TRBJ2-5. Lower TCR diversity was seen in persistent Graves' patients than in newly diagnosed ones. Sample size was small, which may have lowered accuracy.

From germline, CDR1 is GTSNPN and CDR2 SVGIG (reference sequence). Losses at the gene ends were 4 bases for V and 5 bases for J; bases not matched to a gene: 13. The CDR3 is 15 residues long. Time point: persistent/refractory GD, antithyroid drugs over 5 years with positive TRAb. PBMC RNA served as the TCR library source. The rearrangement uses TRBV30 and TRBJ1-1; 7 bases are a match to TRBD1. This receptor was obtained from a female donor with Graves disease. Specimen: peripheral blood mononuclear cells (PBMCs), collected when the disease was refractory, from a patient treated with antithyroid drugs. The CDR3 here is CAWTAGGGWMTEAFF. The CDR3 DNA is TGTGCCTGGACCGCTGGAGGGGGCTGGATGACTGAAGCTTTCTTT.